A selection of T cell receptor beta chains follows, all from one sample in a study of T cell repertoires in cytomegalovirus infection. What these receptors recognize is not known. TCRdb re-called the reads with MiXCR, one entry per CDR3 protein. This table holds over 250,000 distinct CDR3 sequences, roughly a fifth found once. The sequences come from cultured PBMCs, collected from culture after CMV antigen stimulation. The receptors originated from a human donor in good health (CMV status not recorded). Some clones in this sample may be carry-over from other donors' samples. Each CDR3 is given with its conserved first and last residue. D genes are given only for firm matches. Not all rows give a size; the values are once, few, many and, for expanded clones, a class.

CASSLVGDRDQPQHF | TGTGCCAGCAGCTTAGTCGGGGACAGAGATCAGCCCCAGCATTTT | TRBD1 | TRBJ1-5 | many | TRBV7-2
CASSLFRTGVGSPLHF | TGTGCCAGCAGCTTATTCCGGACAGGGGTCGGTTCACCCCTCCACTTT | TRBD1 | TRBJ1-6 | many | TRBV7-8
CASSATFRADSGANVLTF | TGTGCCAGCAGTGCCACATTCCGGGCCGACTCTGGGGCCAACGTCCTGACTTTC | - | TRBJ2-6 | few | TRBV6-6
CASSYRRMDEQFF | TGTGCCAGCAGCTACCGCCGGATGGATGAGCAGTTCTTC | - | TRBJ2-1 | few | TRBV7-2
CASRPPRAPGGYTF | TGTGCCAGCAGGCCCCCTAGAGCTCCGGGCGGCTACACCTTC | - | TRBJ1-2 | - | TRBV12-3/TRBV12-4
CASSLAIPTRGSYNEQFF | TGTGCCAGCAGTTTAGCTATTCCGACTAGGGGTTCCTACAATGAGCAGTTCTTC | - | TRBJ2-1 | - | TRBV27
CAWSPTGLSNTEAFF | TGTGCCTGGAGCCCGACAGGGCTGTCGAACACTGAAGCTTTCTTT | TRBD1 | TRBJ1-1 | - | TRBV30
CSAMTSALGNEQFF | TGCAGTGCTATGACTAGCGCGTTAGGCAATGAGCAGTTCTTC | TRBD2 | TRBJ2-1 | - | TRBV20-1
CAISDSNDTYEQYF | TGTGCCATCAGTGACTCCAATGACACCTACGAGCAGTACTTC | - | TRBJ2-7 | - | TRBV10-3
CASSPPGLAREQFF | TGTGCCAGCAGCCCACCCGGACTAGCAAGGGAGCAGTTCTTC | TRBD2 | TRBJ2-1 | many | TRBV7-2
CASSPDRYLGDTEAFF | TGTGCCAGCAGTCCTGACAGGTATCTTGGCGACACTGAAGCTTTCTTT | - | TRBJ1-1 | few | TRBV27
CASSLRAVNSPLHF | TGCGCCAGCAGCTTGCGGGCGGTCAATTCACCCCTCCACTTT | - | TRBJ1-6 | many | TRBV5-1
CATSYGTGDQPQHF | TGTGCCACCAGCTATGGGACCGGAGATCAGCCCCAGCATTTT | - | TRBJ1-5 | - | TRBV15
CASRKARTGQETQYF | TGTGCCAGCAGAAAAGCCCGGACAGGTCAAGAGACCCAGTACTTC | TRBD1 | TRBJ2-5 | many | TRBV6-1
CASSPIRGGNEQFF | TGTGCCAGCTCACCAATCCGGGGGGGCAATGAGCAGTTCTTC | TRBD2 | TRBJ2-1 | medium-sized | TRBV18
CASTDYANTGELFF | TGTGCCAGTACCGATTACGCGAACACCGGGGAGCTGTTTTTT | - | TRBJ2-2 | - | TRBV19
CASSQAVDRVNEKLFF | TGCGCCAGCAGCCAGGCCGTGGACAGGGTCAATGAAAAACTGTTTTTT | TRBD1 | TRBJ1-4 | - | TRBV4-1
CSVEGYQPGKQFF | TGCAGCGTTGAAGGCTATCAGCCGGGGAAGCAGTTCTTC | - | TRBJ2-1 | - | TRBV29-1
CASRGDRAGESSYNEQFF | TGTGCCAGCAGGGGGGACAGGGCGGGGGAAAGCTCCTACAATGAGCAGTTCTTC | TRBD1 | TRBJ2-1 | - | TRBV2
CASSPDREGEAFF | TGTGCCAGCAGCCCGGACAGGGAAGGCGAAGCTTTCTTT | TRBD1 | TRBJ1-1 | - | TRBV7-3
CASSKDRVSTEAFF | TGTGCCAGCAGCAAGGACAGGGTCTCCACTGAAGCTTTCTTT | TRBD1 | TRBJ1-1 | many | TRBV5-6